This T cell receptor beta chain emerged from a study of blood T cells in healthy people across ages. Each donor supplied ten milliliters of peripheral blood. Germline V CDR1 and CDR2: LGHNA, YSLEER. V was pared by 1 base and J by 1 base, with 5 bases of the junction left unmatched. This CDR3 region has 17 residues. Combining a sample-barcoded 5' primer with a J-beta primer mix, a second PCR ran for about 7 to 12 cycles. TCRdb reprocessed the 5' RACE reads with MiXCR, giving one entry per CDR3 protein. The repertoire holds fewer than 2 million distinct CDR3 sequences, with about 39% as singletons. Worth noting for this clonotype: The antigen remains undetermined.

Study conclusions and caveats: Age brought a roughly linear fall in TCR beta diversity measured per million T cells.

Sequencing input: blood. The origin of this receptor is a human donor in good health. This chain uses TRBV4-3 with TRBJ2-3; 10 bases fit TRBD1. In DNA, the CDR3 is TGCGCCAGCAGCCAAGGTTGGGGACAGGGGTGCACAGATACGCAGTATTTT. Translation gives CASSQGWGQGCTDTQYF.